A single sample gave rise to the 8 T cell receptor beta chains below, sequenced in a study of cytomegalovirus exposure and HLA in healthy donors. In the PCR, 60 Vbeta and 13 Jbeta primers were used. Here immunoSEQ multiplex PCR was the method, and the copy in TCRdb shows in-frame clones only, minus some. The sample comprises 150,000 or so clones, roughly 85% of which are singletons, and about 2.4% rests with the top ten. Material: PBMCs. The receptors were gathered from a young woman in good health and CMV-seronegative.

The chain carries TRBV28 and TRBJ1-2; 7 nucleotides align to TRBD1. Germline trimming cut 6 bases from V and 4 bases from J; bases unmatched to any gene: 14. This CDR3 has 16 amino acids. Per the germline V gene, CDR1 is MDHEN and CDR2 is SYDVKM. Written as DNA, the CDR3 is TGTGCCAGCAGCCCAACCCCCGGGACAGACTCCTATGGCTACACCTTC. Translating it yields CASSPTPGTDSYGYTF.

The V gene is TRBV30, the J gene TRBJ2-7, with TRBD2 identical over 9 bases. Losses at the gene ends were 5 bases for V and 3 bases for J; bases not matched to a gene: 5. Germline V gene sequence: CDR1 GTSNPN, CDR2 SVGIG (reference sequence). The CDR3 spans 13 residues. CDR3 loop: CAWCSGRGYEQYF. CDR3 coding DNA: TGTGCCTGGTGTAGCGGGAGAGGCTACGAGCAGTACTTC.

This chain uses TRBV6-6 with TRBJ2-7; D call uncertain. The CDR3 consists of 14 residues. From germline, CDR1 is MNHNY and CDR2 SVGAGI (reference sequence). V was cut by 0 bases and J by 3 bases, with 9 bases left in between. CDR3 coding DNA: TGTGCCAGCAGTTACTCGGGTTGGAGCTACGAGCAGTACTTC. This sequence encodes CASSYSGWSYEQYF.

The genes are TRBV28 and TRBJ2-1; TRBD1 is a possible D gene (6 bases). CDR1 and CDR2 from the germline V gene are MDHEN and SYDVKM. The CDR3 is 16 residues long. Trimming took off 7 bases at V and 2 bases at J, with 18 bases between the two ends. The chain's CDR3 is CASNPGQGPTYNEQFF. CDR3 in DNA: TGTGCCAGCAACCCCGGGCAGGGGCCTACCTACAATGAGCAGTTCTTC.

This sequence joins TRBV28 and TRBJ2-3, with D perhaps TRBD2 (5 bases). CDR1 MDHEN and CDR2 SYDVKM come from the germline V gene. The CDR3 loop spans 12 amino acids. Trimming left V 3 bases short and J 8 bases short, with 9 bases between. Written as DNA, the CDR3 is TGTGCCAGCAGTTTCTCTGGGAGTACGCAGTATTTT. Translated, it gives CASSFSGSTQYF.

This clone was observed a single time. The V call is TRBV5-8, the J call TRBJ1-2; weak D call: TRBD1 (6 bases). Germline V CDR1 and CDR2: SGHTS, YDEGEE. The V and J ends lost 0 bases and 8 bases respectively, with 11 bases between them. The length of the CDR3 is 13 residues. In DNA, the CDR3 is TGTGCCAGCAGCTTGGTACAGGGCCGAGGCTACACCTTC. It yields the protein CASSLVQGRGYTF.

The CDR3 sequence is CASSPPAEGASETQYF. CDR3 nucleotides: TGTGCCAGCAGCCCCCCGGCGGAGGGCGCGAGCGAGACCCAGTACTTC. This chain joins TRBV7-6 and TRBJ2-5, with a weak D call TRBD2 (6 bases). From germline, CDR1 is SGHVS and CDR2 FNYEAQ. The CDR3 has 16 residues. V lost 5 bases to trimming and J lost 5 bases, with 21 bases between them.

CDR3: CASSPTQGASSGNTIYF. The CDR3 DNA sequence: TGTGCCAGCTCACCGACCCAGGGGGCCAGCTCTGGAAACACCATATATTTT. The J gene is TRBJ1-3, the V gene TRBV18; 8 bases are shared with TRBD1. The V gene's germline CDR1 is KGHSH and CDR2 LQKENI. This CDR3 contains 17 residues. The junction had 7 bases not matched to a gene; V was cut back by 3 bases and J by 0 bases.